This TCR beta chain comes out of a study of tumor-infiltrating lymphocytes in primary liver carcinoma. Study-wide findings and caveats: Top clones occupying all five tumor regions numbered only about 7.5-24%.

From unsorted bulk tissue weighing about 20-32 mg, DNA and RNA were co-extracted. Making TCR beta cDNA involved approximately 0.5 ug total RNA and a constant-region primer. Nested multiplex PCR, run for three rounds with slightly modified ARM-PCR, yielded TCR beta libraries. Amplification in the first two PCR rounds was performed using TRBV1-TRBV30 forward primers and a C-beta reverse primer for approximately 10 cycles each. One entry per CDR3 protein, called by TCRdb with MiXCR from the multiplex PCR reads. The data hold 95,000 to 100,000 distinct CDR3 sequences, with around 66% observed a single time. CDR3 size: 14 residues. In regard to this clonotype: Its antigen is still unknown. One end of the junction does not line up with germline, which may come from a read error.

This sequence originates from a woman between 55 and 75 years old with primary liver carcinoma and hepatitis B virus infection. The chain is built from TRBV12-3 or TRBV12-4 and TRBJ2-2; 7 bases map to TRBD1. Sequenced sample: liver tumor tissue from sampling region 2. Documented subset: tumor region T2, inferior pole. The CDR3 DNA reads TGTGCCAGCACCACGACAGGGATCTCAAGGGAACTGTTTTTT. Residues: CASTTTGISRELFF.